The 30 T cell receptor beta chains given below trace back to one sample, sequenced in a study of blood T cell repertoires in COVID-19. Measured with immunoSEQ multiplex PCR; TCRdb has only the in-frame clones, and not every one. The sample records fewer than 110,000 clones, roughly nine tenths being singletons. Sequences were obtained from peripheral blood. The receptors were gathered from a man over 45 with acute or convalescent COVID-19.

J is TRBJ1-6 and V is TRBV3-1 (or the pseudogene TRBV3-2); D is ambiguous. There are 19 residues in the CDR3. The V gene lost 1 base and the J gene lost 0 bases, with 16 bases spanning the gap. CDR1 LGHDT and CDR2 YNNKEL come from the germline V gene (reference sequence). In DNA form, the CDR3 reads TGTGCCAGCAGCCAAGGCCCTGGTCGGGGAAGCTCCTATAATTCACCCCTCCACTTT. Translation gives CASSQGPGRGSSYNSPLHF.

This sequence joins TRBV19 and TRBJ2-7; 7 bases line up with TRBD1. Germline V gene sequence: CDR1 LNHDA, CDR2 SQIVND (reference sequence). This CDR3 is 15 amino acids long. V shed 3 bases and J 3 bases; nucleotides not matched to a gene: 8. For the CDR3, the DNA is TGTGCCAGTAGTATCCCTGGACAGGCAAGCTACGAGCAGTACTTC. This encodes CASSIPGQASYEQYF.

The chain recombines TRBV6-5 with TRBJ1-1, with a possible D match to TRBD1 (6 bases). Trimming took off 2 bases at V and 5 bases at J, with 15 bases between the two ends. This CDR3 region has 15 residues. The germline gives CDR1 MNHEY, CDR2 SVGAGI. CDR3 in amino acids: CASSYTGGRRTEAFF. The CDR3 nucleotides read TGTGCCAGCAGTTACACGGGGGGGCGTAGGACTGAAGCTTTCTTT.

The V gene is TRBV7-3, the J gene TRBJ1-1; perhaps TRBD1 as D (5 bases). V dropped 0 bases and J dropped 4 bases, with 6 bases sitting between them. The germline V gene has CDR1 SGHTA and CDR2 FQGTGA. The CDR3 contains 13 residues. The CDR3 DNA sequence: TGTGCCAGCAGCTTAACAGGGGTCACTGAAGCTTTCTTT. Translating gives CASSLTGVTEAFF.

The sample holds one count of this clone. The chain carries TRBV7-2 and TRBJ2-6; D is unclear. Per germline, CDR1 SGHTA and CDR2 FQGNSA. V gave up 8 bases and J gave up 5 bases, with 10 bases separating them. There are 13 residues in the CDR3. The CDR3 region has the DNA TGTGCCAGCGGGTCGGGTCGGGCCAACGTCCTGACTTTC. Translated: CASGSGRANVLTF. Based on the CDR3 plus reference TRBV7-2 and TRBJ2-6, the full variable domain is GAGVSQSPSNKVTEKGKDVELRCDPISGHTALYWYRQSLGQGLEFLIYFQGNSAPDKSGLPSDRFSAERTGGSVSTLTIQRTQQEDSAVYLCASGSGRANVLTFGAGSRLTVL.

The chain combines TRBV4-3 with TRBJ1-1; 7 bases align to TRBD1. The CDR3 is 14 residues long. Germline V gives CDR1 LGHNA, CDR2 YSLEER. J lost 5 bases, V lost 0 bases, and 3 bases had no gene match. The chain's CDR3 is CASSQDDRVTEAFF. CDR3 nucleotides: TGCGCCAGCAGCCAAGATGACAGGGTTACTGAAGCTTTCTTT.

The CDR3 loop reads CASSREGGFAEAFF. CDR3 sequence (DNA): TGCGCCAGCAGCCGGGAGGGGGGCTTCGCTGAAGCTTTCTTT. The J gene is TRBJ1-1, the V gene TRBV5-1; D may be TRBD1 (6 bases). CDR1 and CDR2 from the germline V gene are SGHRS and YFSETQ. The V end was cut by 4 bases, the J end by 6 bases, with 16 bases between. The CDR3 contains 14 residues.

This clone was observed once. This chain joins TRBV29-1 and TRBJ1-6; 8 positions agree with TRBD1. J lost 9 bases, V lost 5 bases, and 36 bases had no gene match. Germline V gene lookup returns CDR1 SQVTM and CDR2 ANQGSEA. The CDR3 is 23 residues long. The CDR3 nucleotides are TGCAGCGTTCTACCTCCGACAGGGGATCGGGGTGATGATTTTGGCCCCTGGCTTTCACCCCTCCACTTT. It translates to CSVLPPTGDRGDDFGPWLSPLHF.

The chain joins TRBV3-1 (or the pseudogene TRBV3-2) to TRBJ1-1; D may be TRBD1 (5 bases). The CDR3 consists of 17 residues. The V end was cut by 0 bases, the J end by 5 bases, with 19 bases between. CDR1 and CDR2 from the germline V gene are LGHDT and YNNKEL (reference sequence). DNA of the CDR3: TGTGCCAGCAGCCAAGATGAGGTCCCAGGGTTGGCGACTGAAGCTTTCTTT. It yields the protein CASSQDEVPGLATEAFF.

The V call is TRBV6-2 or TRBV6-3, the J call TRBJ2-3, with D unresolved. V shed 3 bases and J shed 1 base, with 14 bases lying between them. From germline, CDR1 is MNHEY and CDR2 SVGEGT. This CDR3 is built from 16 residues. This chain's CDR3 is CASSYNVGPGTDTQYF. In nucleotides, the CDR3 is TGTGCCAGCAGTTATAATGTGGGCCCGGGCACAGATACGCAGTATTTT.

This clone was seen a single time. The V and J genes are TRBV27 and TRBJ2-5, with 11 positions matching TRBD1. Germline loops: CDR1 MNHEY, CDR2 SMNVEV (reference sequence). Trimming removed 5 bases from V and 4 bases from J; junction bases left unmatched: 6. The CDR3 has 15 residues. This chain's CDR3 is CASSGQGAVGETQYF. CDR3 nucleotides: TGTGCCAGCAGTGGACAGGGGGCGGTGGGAGAGACCCAGTACTTC.

V gene TRBV19 combines with J gene TRBJ1-5; 7 nucleotides agree with TRBD1. This CDR3 has 14 residues. With 7 bases clipped from V and 7 bases from J, the junction kept 10 bases outside the gene matches. CDR1 is LNHDA, CDR2 SQIVND, per germline (reference sequence). The CDR3 bases are TGTGCCAGTACCCGCGGGCAGGGGGTACAGCCCCAGCATTTT. Translation gives CASTRGQGVQPQHF.

This rearrangement joins TRBV28 to TRBJ2-5, with 14 positions matching TRBD2. Germline V gene sequence: CDR1 MDHEN, CDR2 SYDVKM. The CDR3 spans 15 residues. V shed 2 bases and J 5 bases; nucleotides not matched to a gene: 1. The CDR3 DNA follows: TGTGCCAGCAGTTTAGGGACTAGCGGGGGTGAGACCCAGTACTTC. This encodes CASSLGTSGGETQYF.

This clone has a single count. V and J are TRBV5-1 and TRBJ1-3, with D maybe TRBD1 (6 bases). The CDR3 has 15 amino acids. The germline V gene has CDR1 SGHRS and CDR2 YFSETQ. The V end lost 3 bases, the J end lost 0 bases, and 10 bases lay between the germline ends. The CDR3 DNA reads TGCGCCAGCAGCTCGGGGACATACTCTGGAAACACCATATATTTT. Amino acids: CASSSGTYSGNTIYF.

The rearrangement links TRBV6-5 to TRBJ1-4; D ambiguous. CDR3 length equals 15 residues. CDR1 is MNHEY and CDR2 is SVGAGI in the germline V gene. The V end lost 1 base, the J end lost 0 bases, and 6 bases lay between the germline ends. The CDR3 region has the DNA TGTGCCAGCAGTTACTTTGACTCAACTAATGAAAAACTGTTTTTT. This sequence encodes CASSYFDSTNEKLFF.

This chain links TRBV20-1 with TRBJ2-7, with D possibly TRBD1 on 6 matching bases. CDR1 is DFQATT and CDR2 is SNEGSKA in the germline V gene (reference sequence). This CDR3 is built from 11 residues. V was shortened by 6 bases and J by 5 bases, with 11 bases between the two germline ends. CDR3 sequence: CSARGTDEQYF. In DNA form, the CDR3 reads TGCAGTGCCAGGGGCACGGACGAGCAGTACTTC.

V and J are TRBV11-2 and TRBJ2-5; the match to TRBD1 covers 7 bases. The trim removed 1 base at V and 1 base at J, leaving 3 bases unmatched. This CDR3 spans 15 amino acids. Germline loops: CDR1 SGHAT, CDR2 FQNNGV. The CDR3 DNA reads TGTGCCAGCAGCTTAGGAGGGGGCCTCCAAGAGACCCAGTACTTC. Amino acid sequence: CASSLGGGLQETQYF. The whole variable domain, filled in from reference TRBV11-2 and TRBJ2-5, reads EAGVAQSPRYKIIEKRQSVAFWCNPISGHATLYWYQQILGQGPKLLIQFQNNGVVDDSQLPKDRFSAERLKGVDSTLKIQPAKLEDSAVYLCASSLGGGLQETQYFGPGTRLLVL.

The J gene is TRBJ2-5, the V gene TRBV5-1; the D gene is possibly TRBD2 (5 bases). This CDR3 has 13 amino acids. With 2 bases removed from V and 4 bases from J, the gap between germline ends came to 9 bases. The V gene's germline CDR1 is SGHRS and CDR2 YFSETQ. CDR3 sequence reads: CASSFEGRETQYF. CDR3 bases: TGCGCCAGCAGCTTCGAGGGCCGAGAGACCCAGTACTTC.

This clone was recorded once. The chain uses TRBV18 and TRBJ2-3; perhaps TRBD2 as D (5 bases). Germline-derived CDR1 and CDR2 are KGHSH and LQKENI. The V and J ends lost 3 bases and 1 base respectively, with 17 bases between them. This CDR3 contains 17 residues. CDR3 bases: TGTGCCAGCTCACCTACGACTAATCTTAAGGGCACAGATACGCAGTATTTT. This gives the protein CASSPTTNLKGTDTQYF.

V is TRBV6-6 and J is TRBJ1-5; 9 nucleotides match TRBD1. Germline V CDR1 and CDR2: MNHNY, SVGAGI (reference sequence). CDR3 size: 16 residues. With V trimmed by 6 bases and J by 3 bases, 9 bases remained unmatched. This CDR3 reads CASSQLGQGLNQPQHF. CDR3 bases: TGTGCCAGCAGCCAACTGGGACAGGGACTCAATCAGCCCCAGCATTTT.

This chain links TRBV7-9 with TRBJ1-4, with TRBD1 identical over 9 bases. The CDR3 length is 15 residues. The V gene's germline CDR1 is SEHNR and CDR2 FQNEAQ (reference sequence). The ends lost 2 bases at V and 12 bases at J; junction bases unmatched: 10. Here the CDR3 reads CASSLRGTGRGELFF. CDR3 bases: TGTGCCAGCAGCTTAAGGGGGACAGGGAGGGGCGAACTGTTTTTT.

This chain uses TRBV6-2 or TRBV6-3 with TRBJ1-3; the D is unclear. This CDR3 is built from 16 residues. Germline CDR1 MNHEY, CDR2 SVGEGT. Trimming left V 2 bases short and J 1 base short, with 12 bases between. In DNA form, the CDR3 reads TGTGCCAGCAGTTACGGGCAGGCGAAATCTGGAAACACCATATATTTT. Amino acids: CASSYGQAKSGNTIYF.

This rearrangement joins TRBV19 to TRBJ2-7; D not certain. CDR1 LNHDA and CDR2 SQIVND come from the germline V gene (reference sequence). The CDR3 covers 15 residues. V was pared by 4 bases and J by 1 base, with 14 bases between. The CDR3 reads CASSTNLLSSYEQYF. The CDR3 nucleotides read TGTGCCAGTAGTACTAATCTTTTGAGTTCCTACGAGCAGTACTTC.

V usage is TRBV28 and J usage is TRBJ1-2; D possibly corresponds to TRBD1 (5 bases). V lost 2 bases to trimming and J lost 4 bases, with 20 bases between them. Germline V gene data show CDR1 as MDHEN and CDR2 as SYDVKM. The CDR3 sequence is 17 residues long. The DNA for the CDR3 is TGTGCCAGCAGTTTACAGGTTCGGGGGGAGCAGGGCTATGGCTACACCTTC. It is translated as CASSLQVRGEQGYGYTF.

The gene calls are TRBV10-2 and TRBJ1-6; 7 nucleotides align to TRBD1. This CDR3 contains 15 residues. Germline V gene lookup returns CDR1 WSHSY and CDR2 SAAADI. Trimming removed 7 bases from V and 6 bases from J; junction bases left unmatched: 9. The CDR3 region has the DNA TGCGCCAGCAATCGGGACAGTACTATTAATTCACCCCTCCACTTT. It specifies CASNRDSTINSPLHF.

About this clone itself: The same CDR3 is also encoded by other DNA sequences in this sample. The chain is built from TRBV18 and TRBJ1-1; no clear D. There are 13 residues in the CDR3. Germline V gives CDR1 KGHSH, CDR2 LQKENI. V lost 2 bases to trimming and J lost 1 base, with 5 bases between them. The CDR3 DNA reads as TGTGCCAGCTCACCAGGGCAGAACACTGAAGCTTTCTTT. Translated, it gives CASSPGQNTEAFF. Variable domain in full (rest from reference TRBV18 and TRBJ1-1): NAGVMQNPRHLVRRRGQEARLRCSPMKGHSHVYWYRQLPEEGLKFMVYLQKENIIDESGMPKERFSAEFPKEGPSILRIQQVVRGDSAAYFCASSPGQNTEAFFGQGTRLTVV.

This chain connects TRBV5-6 to TRBJ1-3, with D unresolved. Germline loops: CDR1 SGHDT, CDR2 YYEEEE. With 5 bases removed from V and 0 bases from J, the gap between germline ends came to 9 bases. This CDR3 has 14 amino acids. The CDR3 coding sequence is TGTGCCAGCAGACTGCGGAGCTCTGGAAACACCATATATTTT. This sequence encodes CASRLRSSGNTIYF.

The chain employs TRBV6-5 and TRBJ1-2, with 8 positions matching TRBD1. Trimming took 0 bases from V and 9 from J; bases not matched to a gene: 6. The CDR3 is 14 amino acids. Germline V gives CDR1 MNHEY, CDR2 SVGAGI. CDR3 in amino acids: CASSYSQGAGSYTF. Written as DNA, the CDR3 is TGTGCCAGCAGTTACTCCCAGGGGGCAGGGAGCTACACCTTC.

The V and J genes are TRBV3-1 (or the pseudogene TRBV3-2) and TRBJ2-2; D not certain. Germline lookup yields CDR1 LGHDT and CDR2 YNNKEL (reference sequence). V was shortened by 2 bases and J by 5 bases, with 3 bases between the two germline ends. There are 12 residues in the CDR3. The CDR3 coding sequence is TGTGCCAGCAGCCAACTGACCGGGGAGCTGTTTTTT. Translation gives CASSQLTGELFF.

The genes are TRBV5-1 and TRBJ2-2, with TRBD1 identical over 7 bases. Germline V lookup: CDR1 SGHRS, CDR2 YFSETQ. The CDR3 sequence is 16 residues long. With V trimmed by 4 bases and J by 4 bases, 10 bases remained unmatched. The CDR3: CASSELGGRGTGELFF. CDR3 nucleotide sequence: TGCGCCAGCAGCGAGTTAGGGGGCCGGGGCACCGGGGAGCTGTTTTTT. The variable domain in full, completed from reference TRBV5-1 and TRBJ2-2, reads KAGVTQTPRYLIKTRGQQVTLSCSPISGHRSVSWYQQTPGQGLQFLFEYFSETQRNKGNFPGRFSGRQFSNSRSEMNVSTLELGDSALYLCASSELGGRGTGELFFGEGSRLTVL.